The 29 T cell receptor beta chains given below trace back to one sample, sequenced in a study of patients and donors after allogeneic stem cell transplantation. Each CDR3 protein is one row after TCRdb ran MiXCR on the RT-PCR reads. The table lists under 200,000 distinct CDR3 sequences, approximately 28% of them singletons. Sample: blood, either unsorted or a sorted T cell fraction (not recorded which). The receptors shown here come from a human donor who was either an allogeneic HSCT recipient or a stem cell or donor lymphocyte infusion donor (not recorded which). It is not recorded whose cells these are; they may come from a transplant donor.

This chain links TRBV11-2 with TRBJ2-1; 11 nucleotides agree with TRBD2. The trim removed 5 bases at V and 9 bases at J, leaving 15 bases unmatched. CDR1 is SGHAT and CDR2 is FQNNGV in the germline V gene. This CDR3 has 17 residues. CDR3 loop: CASSQGLAVNPRGEQFF. The CDR3 DNA follows: TGTGCCAGCAGCCAGGGACTAGCGGTAAATCCCAGGGGTGAGCAGTTCTTC. Filled out from reference TRBV11-2 and TRBJ2-1, the complete variable domain reads EAGVAQSPRYKIIEKRQSVAFWCNPISGHATLYWYQQILGQGPKLLIQFQNNGVVDDSQLPKDRFSAERLKGVDSTLKIQPAKLEDSAVYLCASSQGLAVNPRGEQFFGPGTRLTVL.

The V gene is TRBV9, the J gene TRBJ1-2; no reliable D call. Trimming stripped 3 bases from V and 3 bases from J, with 15 bases between. Looked up from germline, CDR1 is SGDLS and CDR2 is YYNGEE. The CDR3 spans 15 residues. CDR3 amino acids: CASSDWTSGDYGYTF. The CDR3 coding sequence is TGTGCCAGCAGCGACTGGACGTCGGGCGACTATGGCTACACCTTC. Combining the CDR3 with reference TRBV9 and TRBJ1-2 gives the whole variable domain DSGVTQTPKHLITATGQRVTLRCSPRSGDLSVYWYQQSLDQGLQFLIQYYNGEERAKGNILERFSAQQFPDLHSELNLSSLELGDSALYFCASSDWTSGDYGYTFGSGTRLTVV.

This clonotype was seen only a few times. This rearrangement joins TRBV4-3 to TRBJ2-5; D is unresolved. V was pared by 1 base and J by 5 bases, with 8 bases between. This CDR3 has 13 residues. The germline CDR1 and CDR2 sequences are LGHNA and YSLEER. The CDR3 bases are TGCGCCAGCAGCCAAGGAGGATGGGAGACCCAGTACTTC. It translates to CASSQGGWETQYF.

The genes are TRBV12-3 or TRBV12-4 and TRBJ2-1; possible D gene TRBD2, 5 bases. The CDR3 consists of 14 residues. V lost 4 bases, J lost 7 bases, and 14 bases lay in between. The CDR3 sequence is CASSSKGRGNEQFF. CDR3 DNA: TGTGCCAGCAGTTCGAAAGGACGAGGGAATGAGCAGTTCTTC.

This clonotype was seen once. With a much larger clone just one base away, this may be a read error. The genes are TRBV7-9 and TRBJ2-3; no firm D call. Trimming cost V 3 bases and J 4 bases, with 14 bases left between them. The CDR3 is 15 residues long. Germline V lookup: CDR1 SEHNR, CDR2 FQNEAQ (reference sequence). CDR3 amino acids: CASSFGQATADTQYF. The CDR3 coding sequence is TGTGCCAGCAGCTTCGGGCAGGCGACCGCAGATACGCAGTATTTT.

The gene calls are TRBV29-1 and TRBJ2-1, with a weak D call TRBD1 (5 bases). The V end was cut by 7 bases, the J end by 7 bases, with 14 bases between. The CDR3 runs to 12 residues. The germline gives CDR1 SQVTM, CDR2 ANQGSEA. CDR3 DNA sequence: TGCAGCGCCTCTCTGGGGCTAAATGAGCAGTTCTTC. This codes for CSASLGLNEQFF.

Only a few counts were recorded for this clonotype. The CDR3 protein is CSAPPTSGRRVTYNEQFF. In DNA form, the CDR3 reads TGCAGTGCCCCACCGACTAGCGGGAGACGAGTTACCTACAATGAGCAGTTCTTC. The rearrangement joins TRBV20-1 to TRBJ2-1; 12 nucleotides match TRBD2. CDR1 is DFQATT and CDR2 is SNEGSKA in the germline V gene (reference sequence). V lost 6 bases and J lost 2; bases outside the gene matches: 14. This CDR3 has 18 amino acids.

The chain links TRBV20-1 to TRBJ2-3, with D hard to call. In germline, CDR1 is DFQATT, CDR2 SNEGSKA (reference sequence). The V end lost 6 bases, the J end lost 0 bases, and 13 bases lay between the germline ends. The CDR3 consists of 14 residues. CDR3 sequence (DNA): TGCAGTGCCCGGGCCCACGGGAGCACAGATACGCAGTATTTT. Translating it yields CSARAHGSTDTQYF.

The chain employs TRBV5-1 and TRBJ2-2; TRBD2 might be the D (6 bases). This CDR3 has 14 amino acids. Between the trimmed V and J ends, which lost 4 bases and 5 bases, there was a span of 12 bases. Germline V gives CDR1 SGHRS, CDR2 YFSETQ. The CDR3 here is CASSNGGATGELFF. The CDR3 DNA is TGCGCCAGCAGCAACGGAGGGGCGACCGGGGAGCTGTTTTTT.

V and J are TRBV20-1 and TRBJ2-3; possibly TRBD1 for D (6 bases). V was pared by 1 base and J by 2 bases, with 16 bases between. Germline CDR1 is DFQATT and CDR2 is SNEGSKA (reference sequence). The CDR3 has 16 amino acids. The DNA of the CDR3 is TGCAGTGCTAGAGGCAGACAGGAGTACACCACAGATACGCAGTATTTT. Protein product: CSARGRQEYTTDTQYF.

This chain uses TRBV4-3 with TRBJ2-2; D not certain. The CDR3 extends over 14 amino acids. V was cut by 3 bases and J by 0 bases, with 5 bases left in between. The V gene's germline CDR1 is LGHNA and CDR2 YSLEER. CDR3 sequence (DNA): TGCGCCAGCAGCCATGGGGCGAACACCGGGGAGCTGTTTTTT. It encodes CASSHGANTGELFF.

Of note for this clonotype: A read error is possible here, since a much larger clone lies one base away. V usage is TRBV4-3 and J usage is TRBJ1-5, with no clear D. The CDR3 spans 13 residues. Trimming removed 0 bases from V and 5 bases from J, with 5 bases in between. CDR1 is LGHNA, CDR2 YSLEER, per germline. CDR3 in amino acids: CASSQDLDQPQHF. CDR3 in DNA: TGCGCCAGCAGCCAAGATTTGGATCAGCCCCAGCATTTT.

The chain links TRBV4-3 to TRBJ2-3, with D possibly matching TRBD2 (5 bases). This CDR3 spans 17 amino acids. Germline-derived CDR1 and CDR2 are LGHNA and YSLEER. V was cut by 0 bases and J by 2 bases, with 15 bases left in between. The CDR3 nucleotides read TGCGCCAGCAGCCAAGATCGGGATAGCCCTGCCACAGATACGCAGTATTTT. Amino acids: CASSQDRDSPATDTQYF.

This clonotype was seen a few times. V usage is TRBV12-3 or TRBV12-4 and J usage is TRBJ2-5; 8 positions match TRBD1. The CDR3 runs 14 residues. Trimming cost V 7 bases and J 4 bases; bases outside gene matches: 8. The CDR3, as DNA: TGTGCCAGCACCCAGACAGGGGACAGAGAGACCCAGTACTTC. Translated, it gives CASTQTGDRETQYF.

The chain joins TRBV27 to TRBJ1-1; 8 nucleotides line up with TRBD1. The ends lost 8 bases at V and 4 bases at J; junction bases unmatched: 6. The CDR3 runs to 13 residues. Per the germline V gene, CDR1 is MNHEY and CDR2 is SMNVEV (reference sequence). Written as DNA, the CDR3 is TGTGCCAGCGCAGGGGACAGGAGCACTGAAGCTTTCTTT. Encoded protein: CASAGDRSTEAFF.

This clonotype was picked up a small number of times. This chain joins TRBV6-5 and TRBJ2-7; 7 bases are shared with TRBD1. The V segment lost 4 bases and the J segment 3 bases; nucleotides outside the gene matches: 3. The germline V gene encodes CDR1 MNHEY and CDR2 SVGAGI. The CDR3 runs to 13 residues. In DNA, the CDR3 is TGTGCCAGCAGTTCAGGACAGGACTACGAGCAGTACTTC. Its protein is CASSSGQDYEQYF.

This clonotype occurred a few times. The DNA for the CDR3 is TGCAGTGCTAGCGGGGGCTTTATGAACACTGAAGCTTTCTTT. Its protein is CSASGGFMNTEAFF. The chain has TRBV20-1 and TRBJ1-1; D is perhaps TRBD1 (6 bases). V lost 3 bases and J lost 0, with 11 bases in between. This CDR3 spans 14 amino acids. Germline-derived CDR1 and CDR2 are DFQATT and SNEGSKA (reference sequence).

This sequence joins TRBV4-3 and TRBJ2-7; a possible D gene is TRBD2 (6 bases). CDR1 and CDR2 (germline): LGHNA, YSLEER. The V gene lost 0 bases and the J gene lost 4 bases, with 10 bases spanning the gap. The length of the CDR3 is 14 residues. The CDR3 nucleotides are TGCGCCAGCAGCCAAGACGGCGGGATATACGAGCAGTACTTC. Its protein product is CASSQDGGIYEQYF.

The J gene is TRBJ2-3, the V gene TRBV7-9, with a tentative D call TRBD1 (5 bases). The V end was cut by 6 bases, the J end by 3 bases, with 28 bases between. This CDR3 has 19 amino acids. CDR1 and CDR2 from the germline V gene are SEHNR and FQNEAQ (reference sequence). The CDR3: CASRVPAQKGLDGTDTQYF. The CDR3 nucleotides are TGTGCCAGCAGAGTACCAGCCCAAAAGGGGCTAGATGGAACAGATACGCAGTATTTT.

This clonotype was seen a few times. The chain has TRBV7-2 and TRBJ2-3; D possibly corresponds to TRBD2 (5 bases). The CDR3 length is 16 residues. The germline CDR1 and CDR2 sequences are SGHTA and FQGNSA. The ends were cut back, 0 bases at V and 10 bases at J, with 20 bases in the middle. CDR3 loop: CASSLAVNPAGYPQYF. As DNA, the CDR3 is TGTGCCAGCAGCTTAGCGGTAAACCCCGCGGGCTATCCGCAGTATTTT. Full variable domain (rest looked up from reference TRBV7-2 and TRBJ2-3): GAGVSQSPSNKVTEKGKDVELRCDPISGHTALYWYRQSLGQGLEFLIYFQGNSAPDKSGLPSDRFSAERTGGSVSTLTIQRTQQEDSAVYLCASSLAVNPAGYPQYFGPGTRLTVL.

This clonotype was counted between two and nine times. Here the CDR3 DNA reads TGTGCCAGCGGCTGGGGAGGGGAGGATCAGCCCCAGCATTTT. Translation gives CASGWGGEDQPQHF. The chain links TRBV6-6 to TRBJ1-5; TRBD1 might be the D (5 bases). The germline V and J ends were trimmed by 8 bases and 5 bases, with 16 bases remaining between them. The CDR3 length is 14 residues. Germline CDR1 reads MNHNY; CDR2 reads SVGAGI (reference sequence).

This clonotype has just a few counts. This rearrangement joins TRBV7-8 to TRBJ1-5; possible D gene TRBD1, 5 bases. This CDR3 contains 14 residues. The V end lost 4 bases, the J end lost 7 bases, and 14 bases lay between the germline ends. Looked up from germline, CDR1 is SGHVS and CDR2 is FQNEAQ. The CDR3 loop is CASSSNTGGQPQHF. DNA of the CDR3: TGTGCCAGCAGCTCAAATACAGGCGGACAGCCCCAGCATTTT.

This clonotype was seen more than once but under ten times. The chain employs TRBV4-1 and TRBJ1-1; D ambiguous. Germline assignment: CDR1 MGHRA and CDR2 YSYEKL. V lost 5 bases and J lost 0, with 7 bases in between. This CDR3 region has 13 residues. CDR3 sequence (DNA): TGCGCCAGCAGCTTACACATGAACACTGAAGCTTTCTTT. It yields the protein CASSLHMNTEAFF.

This clonotype occurred a few times. The chain has TRBV5-8 and TRBJ2-7; tentative D call: TRBD1 (6 bases). Germline values: CDR1 SGHTS, CDR2 YDEGEE. The V and J ends lost 6 bases and 6 bases respectively, with 22 bases between them. The CDR3 runs 15 residues. In nucleotides, the CDR3 is TGTGCCAGCACCCACTTCCAGGGGCCGGGTCGCGAGCAGTACTTC. Amino acids: CASTHFQGPGREQYF.

The rearrangement uses TRBV25-1 and TRBJ2-2; D gene ambiguous. The V gene's germline CDR1 is MGHDK and CDR2 SYGVNS. The length of the CDR3 is 14 residues. Trimming took off 6 bases at V and 0 bases at J, with 8 bases between the two ends. CDR3 loop: CASRVASNTGELFF. Written as DNA, the CDR3 is TGTGCCAGCAGGGTAGCTTCGAACACCGGGGAGCTGTTTTTT. The variable domain in full, completed from reference TRBV25-1 and TRBJ2-2, reads EADIYQTPRYLVIGTGKKITLECSQTMGHDKMYWYQQDPGMELHLIHYSYGVNSTEKGDLSSESTVSRIRTEHFPLTLESARPSHTSQYLCASRVASNTGELFFGEGSRLTVL.

The chain joins TRBV12-3 or TRBV12-4 to TRBJ2-7; 11 positions match TRBD2. The CDR3 loop spans 16 amino acids. V lost 1 base, J lost 3 bases, and 5 bases stayed unmatched. The CDR3 sequence is CASSLVLAGGFYEQYF. CDR3 coding DNA: TGTGCCAGCAGTTTAGTCCTAGCGGGAGGTTTCTACGAGCAGTACTTC.

The J gene is TRBJ2-5, the V gene TRBV29-1; 7 positions agree with TRBD2. J lost 4 bases, V lost 4 bases, and 3 bases had no gene match. This CDR3 is 12 amino acids long. Germline lookup yields CDR1 SQVTM and CDR2 ANQGSEA. CDR3 nucleotides: TGCAGCGTTGGCTGGGGGGGAGAGACCCAGTACTTC. Translating gives CSVGWGGETQYF.

This clonotype has a handful of counts. The V call is TRBV12-3 or TRBV12-4, the J call TRBJ1-1; tentatively, D is TRBD1 (5 bases). This CDR3 comprises 15 residues. Deletions cut 6 bases from V and 5 bases from J, with 19 bases between. The DNA of the CDR3 is TGTGCCAGCAGCAAAGGGCGGGGCCGGGGGACTGAAGCTTTCTTT. It encodes CASSKGRGRGTEAFF.

This clonotype was seen more than once but under ten times. This chain joins TRBV6-5 and TRBJ1-1; a weak D match, TRBD1 (5 bases). V was clipped by 2 bases and J by 9 bases, with 13 bases between them. The CDR3 contains 13 residues. From germline, CDR1 is MNHEY and CDR2 SVGAGI. Written as DNA, the CDR3 is TGTGCCAGCAGTTACGTGGGAAGGGGTAAAGCTTTCTTT. It encodes CASSYVGRGKAFF.